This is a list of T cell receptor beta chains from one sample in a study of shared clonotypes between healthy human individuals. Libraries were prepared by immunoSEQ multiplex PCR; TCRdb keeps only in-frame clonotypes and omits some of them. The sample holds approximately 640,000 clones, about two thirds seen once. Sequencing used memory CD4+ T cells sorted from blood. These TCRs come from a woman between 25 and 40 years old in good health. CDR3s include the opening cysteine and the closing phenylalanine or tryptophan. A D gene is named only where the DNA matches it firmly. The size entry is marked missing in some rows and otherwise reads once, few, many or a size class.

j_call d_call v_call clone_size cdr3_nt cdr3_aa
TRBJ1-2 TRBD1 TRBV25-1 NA TGTGCCATCGAGACAGGGAACTATGGCTACACCTTC CAIETGNYGYTF
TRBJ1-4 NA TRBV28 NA TGTGCCAGCAGTTTATATCTGAAAAATGAAAAACTGTTTTTT CASSLYLKNEKLFF
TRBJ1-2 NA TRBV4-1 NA TGCGCCAGCAGCCGAGATAGGGTGGGCGCGAGTGGGGACTATGGCTACACCTTC CASSRDRVGASGDYGYTF
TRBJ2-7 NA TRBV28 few TGTGCCAGCAGTTTATCTGTAGGGGGGGCGCGGGAGCAGTACTTC CASSLSVGGAREQYF
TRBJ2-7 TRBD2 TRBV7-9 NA TGTGCCAGCAGCCAGGGGACTAGCGGGATCGAGCAGTACTTC CASSQGTSGIEQYF
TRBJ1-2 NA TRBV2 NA TGTGCCAGCAGGCAGGGTGGCTATGGCTACACCTTC CASRQGGYGYTF
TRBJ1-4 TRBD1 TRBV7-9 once TGTGCCAGCAGCTTGGACAGGGGCAGGGAAAAACTGTTTTTT CASSLDRGREKLFF
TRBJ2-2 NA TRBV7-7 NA TGTGCCAGCAGCATCGGGACGGTCACCGGGGAGCTGTTTTTT CASSIGTVTGELFF
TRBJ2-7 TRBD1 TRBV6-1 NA TGTGCCAGCAGGGACAGGGGTCTCTACGAGCAGTACTTC CASRDRGLYEQYF
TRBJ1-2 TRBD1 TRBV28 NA TGTGCCAGCAGTGGGTTCACCGGGACAGATGGCTACACCTTC CASSGFTGTDGYTF
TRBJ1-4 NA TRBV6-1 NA TGTGCCACCAGGACCGCCGTTGCAACTAATGAAAAACTGTTTTTT CATRTAVATNEKLFF
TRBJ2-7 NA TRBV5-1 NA TGCGCCAGCAGCTTAAAACAGGGGGGGACCTACGAGCAGTACTTC CASSLKQGGTYEQYF
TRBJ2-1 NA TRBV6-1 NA TGTGCCAGCGTGGTGGATGCGACCTACAATGAGCAGTTCTTC CASVVDATYNEQFF
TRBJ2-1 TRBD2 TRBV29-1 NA TGCAGCGTTGTCCTAGGGAGGGCGGGGGAGCAGTTCTTC CSVVLGRAGEQFF
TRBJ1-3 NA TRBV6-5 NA TGTGCCAGCAGTTACTCGGTGCGCGTCTCTGGAAACACCATATATTTT CASSYSVRVSGNTIYF
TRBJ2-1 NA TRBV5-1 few TGCGCCAGCAGCCACGACAGTAGCTCCTACAATGAGCAGTTCTTC CASSHDSSSYNEQFF
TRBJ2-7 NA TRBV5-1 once TGCGCCAGCAGCTTGGTGGGGGAGACGGGATTCTCCTACGAGCAGTACTTC CASSLVGETGFSYEQYF
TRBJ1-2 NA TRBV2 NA TGTGCCAGCAGTGAAGCGCTCCGGTCCTATGGCTACACCTTC CASSEALRSYGYTF
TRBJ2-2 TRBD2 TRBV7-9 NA TGTGCCAGAAGCTTGACTAGCGAGAACACCGGGGAGCTGTTTTTT CARSLTSENTGELFF
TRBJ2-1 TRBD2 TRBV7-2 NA TGTGCCAGCAGCACTAGGGGTGGGACTAGCGGGAGGTACGAGAATGAGCAGTTCTTC CASSTRGGTSGRYENEQFF
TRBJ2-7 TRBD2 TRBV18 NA TGTGCCAGCTCACCACAGGGACTAGCGGGAGGGGCCGACGAGCAGTACTTC CASSPQGLAGGADEQYF
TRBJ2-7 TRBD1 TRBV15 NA TGTGCCACCAGCAGATCCCCGGGACAGGCAAACTACGAGCAGTACTTC CATSRSPGQANYEQYF
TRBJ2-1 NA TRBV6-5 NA TGTGCCAGCAGTGACGGAGGGCGGTTGGAGCAGTTCTTC CASSDGGRLEQFF
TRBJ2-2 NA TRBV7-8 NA TGTGCCAGCAGCTTATTCGGGAGAGGGTCGTCCACCGGGGAGCTGTTTTTT CASSLFGRGSSTGELFF
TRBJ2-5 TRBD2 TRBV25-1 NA TGTGCCAGCAGTGGCGGGAGCGGCGAGACCCAGTACTTC CASSGGSGETQYF
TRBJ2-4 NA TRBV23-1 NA TGCGCCAGCAGTCGGGTACTAGCCCGTGGCCCTAAGATAGCCAAAAACATTCAGTACTTC CASSRVLARGPKIAKNIQYF
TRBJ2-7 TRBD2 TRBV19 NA TGTGCCAGTAGTATAAGGGACTACCGGTTGGGGGAGAGCTCCTACGAGCAGTACTTC CASSIRDYRLGESSYEQYF
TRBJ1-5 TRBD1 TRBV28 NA TGTGCCAGCAGTGTAGGGACAGGCCGCAATCAGCCCCAGCATTTT CASSVGTGRNQPQHF